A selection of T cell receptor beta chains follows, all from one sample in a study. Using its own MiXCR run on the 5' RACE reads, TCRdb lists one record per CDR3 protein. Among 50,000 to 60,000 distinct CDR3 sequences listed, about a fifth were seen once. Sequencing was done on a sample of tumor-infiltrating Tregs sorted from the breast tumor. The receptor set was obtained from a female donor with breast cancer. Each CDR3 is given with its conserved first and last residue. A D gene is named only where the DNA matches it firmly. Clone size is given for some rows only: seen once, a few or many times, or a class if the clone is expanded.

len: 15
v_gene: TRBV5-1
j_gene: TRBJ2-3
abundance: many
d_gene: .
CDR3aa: CASSGSRGGTDTQYF
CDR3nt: TGCGCCAGCAGCGGGAGCCGAGGCGGCACAGATACGCAGTATTTT

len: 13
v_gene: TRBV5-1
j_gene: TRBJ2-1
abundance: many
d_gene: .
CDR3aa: CASSLVRGGEQFF
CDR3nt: TGCGCCAGCAGCTTAGTGCGGGGCGGTGAGCAGTTCTTC

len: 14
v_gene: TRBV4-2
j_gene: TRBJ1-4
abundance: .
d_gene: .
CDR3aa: CASSSGAGDEKLFF
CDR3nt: TGTGCCAGCAGCTCCGGGGCAGGGGACGAAAAACTGTTTTTT

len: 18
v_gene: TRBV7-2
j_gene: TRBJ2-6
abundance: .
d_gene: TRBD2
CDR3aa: CASSPTRGSYSGANVLTF
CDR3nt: TGTGCCAGCAGCCCCACGCGGGGGAGCTACTCTGGGGCCAACGTCCTGACTTTC

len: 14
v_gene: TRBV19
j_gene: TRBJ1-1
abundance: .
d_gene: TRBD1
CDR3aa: CASSKGTGGTEAFF
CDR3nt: TGTGCCAGTAGTAAAGGGACAGGGGGCACTGAAGCTTTCTTT

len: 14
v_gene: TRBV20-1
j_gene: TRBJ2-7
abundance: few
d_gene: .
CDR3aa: CSASRGWPDNEQYF
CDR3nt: TGCAGTGCTTCGAGAGGTTGGCCGGATAACGAGCAGTACTTC

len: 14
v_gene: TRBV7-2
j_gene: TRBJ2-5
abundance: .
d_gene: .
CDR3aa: CASSLDSGQETQYF
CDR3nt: TGTGCCAGCAGCTTAGACTCGGGCCAAGAGACCCAGTACTTC

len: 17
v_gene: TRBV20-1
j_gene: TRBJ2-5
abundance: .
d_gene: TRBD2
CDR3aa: CSAIRGLAGGPRETQYF
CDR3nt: TGCAGTGCTATCCGAGGACTAGCGGGAGGGCCCAGGGAGACCCAGTACTTC

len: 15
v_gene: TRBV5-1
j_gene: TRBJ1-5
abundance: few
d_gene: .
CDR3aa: CASSVGAGGDQPQHF
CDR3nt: TGCGCCAGCAGCGTGGGAGCGGGGGGCGATCAGCCCCAGCATTTT

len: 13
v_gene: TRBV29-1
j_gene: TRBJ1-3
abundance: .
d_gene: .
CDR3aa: CSVVRGPGNTIYF
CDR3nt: TGCAGCGTTGTGCGGGGGCCTGGAAACACCATATATTTT

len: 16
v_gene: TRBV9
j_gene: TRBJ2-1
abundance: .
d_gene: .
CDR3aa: CASSIRTAGSYNEQFF
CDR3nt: TGTGCCAGCAGCATTCGGACAGCGGGCAGCTACAATGAGCAGTTCTTC

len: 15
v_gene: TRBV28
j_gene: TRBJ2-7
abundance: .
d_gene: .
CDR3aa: CASRFSRVQTYEQYF
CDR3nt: TGTGCCAGCAGATTTAGCCGGGTCCAAACCTACGAGCAGTACTTC

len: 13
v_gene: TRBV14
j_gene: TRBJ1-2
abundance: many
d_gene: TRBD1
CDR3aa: CASSPQGARGYTF
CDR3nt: TGTGCCAGCAGCCCCCAGGGGGCTCGTGGCTACACCTTC

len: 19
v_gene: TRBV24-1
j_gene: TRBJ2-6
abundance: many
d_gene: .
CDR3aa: CATCQGRTSLYSGANVLTF
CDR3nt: TGTGCCACCTGCCAGGGACGCACCTCGCTGTACTCTGGGGCCAACGTCCTGACTTTC

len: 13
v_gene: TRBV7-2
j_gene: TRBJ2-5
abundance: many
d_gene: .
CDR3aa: CASSSPLFQTQYF
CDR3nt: TGTGCCAGCAGCTCCCCCCTTTTCCAGACCCAGTACTTC

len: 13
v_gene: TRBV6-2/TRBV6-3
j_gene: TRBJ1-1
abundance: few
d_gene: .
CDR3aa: CASSLMTNTEAFF
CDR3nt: TGTGCCAGCAGCCTTATGACAAACACTGAAGCTTTCTTT

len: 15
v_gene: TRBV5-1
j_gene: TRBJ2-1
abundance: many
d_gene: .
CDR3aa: CASSLGRGRGDEQFF
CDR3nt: TGCGCCAGCAGCTTGGGGCGGGGACGGGGCGATGAGCAGTTCTTC

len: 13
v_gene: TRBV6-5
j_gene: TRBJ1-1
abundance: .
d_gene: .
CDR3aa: CASSYSENTEAFF
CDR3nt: TGTGCCAGCAGTTACTCAGAGAACACTGAAGCTTTCTTT

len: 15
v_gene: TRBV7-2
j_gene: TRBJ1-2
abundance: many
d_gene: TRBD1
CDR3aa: CASSPFTQGNYGYTF
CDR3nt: TGTGCCAGCAGCCCCTTTACACAGGGGAACTATGGCTACACCTTC

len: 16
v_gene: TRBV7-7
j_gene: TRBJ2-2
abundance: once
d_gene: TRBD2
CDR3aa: CASSLPSGINTGEPFF
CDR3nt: TGTGCCAGCAGCTTACCTAGCGGGATAAACACCGGGGAGCCGTTTTTT

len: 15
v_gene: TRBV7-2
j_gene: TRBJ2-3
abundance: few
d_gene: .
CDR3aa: CASSLGTSGGDTQYF
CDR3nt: TGTGCCAGCAGCTTAGGCACCAGCGGCGGGGATACGCAGTATTTT

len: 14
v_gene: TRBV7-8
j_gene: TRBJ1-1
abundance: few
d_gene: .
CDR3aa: CASSTPTEKTEAFF
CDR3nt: TGTGCCAGCAGCACGCCAACGGAGAAGACTGAAGCTTTCTTT

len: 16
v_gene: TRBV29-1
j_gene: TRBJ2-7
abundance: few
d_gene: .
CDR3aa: CSVTDYRDSGTYEQYF
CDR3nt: TGCAGCGTTACCGACTACCGGGACTCTGGGACCTACGAGCAGTACTTC

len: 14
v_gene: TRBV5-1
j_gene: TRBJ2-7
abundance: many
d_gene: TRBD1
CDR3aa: CASSLAGQPGEQYF
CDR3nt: TGCGCCAGCAGCTTGGCGGGACAGCCGGGCGAGCAGTACTTC

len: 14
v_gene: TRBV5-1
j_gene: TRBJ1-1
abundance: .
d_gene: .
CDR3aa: CASSSADSKVRRFF
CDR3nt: TGCGCCAGCAGCTCCGCCGACTCTAAAGTACGGCGGTTCTTT

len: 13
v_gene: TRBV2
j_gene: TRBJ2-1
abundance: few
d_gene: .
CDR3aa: CASKASSYNEQFF
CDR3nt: TGTGCCAGCAAAGCTAGCTCCTACAATGAGCAGTTCTTC

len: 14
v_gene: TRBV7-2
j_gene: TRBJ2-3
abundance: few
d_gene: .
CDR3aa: CASSLSLATDTQYF
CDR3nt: TGTGCCAGCAGCTTAAGTCTAGCAACAGATACGCAGTATTTT